The clone carrying this TCR beta chain was observed a handful of times. The antigen is unknown. cDNA libraries of TCR beta carried unique molecular identifiers. TCRdb passed the PCR reads through MiXCR, listing each CDR3 protein once. Counted here are about 540,000 distinct CDR3 sequences, around 34% occurring once; the ten biggest clones make up under 7%. This entry is derived from a study of post-analysis software for immune sequencing data. Findings and limits, study-wide: Controls showed lower frequencies than patients for five TRBV segments, and TRBV5-6, TRBV5-1 and TRBV20-1 were among these.

V was clipped by 5 bases and J by 9 bases, with 14 bases between them. CDR3 length: 13 amino acids. Germline lookup yields CDR1 MGHRA and CDR2 YSYEKL. Source material: blood. The V call is TRBV4-1, the J call TRBJ2-1; D is ambiguous. This receptor was identified in a girl under 18 with multiple sclerosis. The CDR3 DNA sequence: TGCGCCAGCAGCTTCGCCCGTGGGCCTGAGCAGTTCTTC. Translation gives CASSFARGPEQFF.